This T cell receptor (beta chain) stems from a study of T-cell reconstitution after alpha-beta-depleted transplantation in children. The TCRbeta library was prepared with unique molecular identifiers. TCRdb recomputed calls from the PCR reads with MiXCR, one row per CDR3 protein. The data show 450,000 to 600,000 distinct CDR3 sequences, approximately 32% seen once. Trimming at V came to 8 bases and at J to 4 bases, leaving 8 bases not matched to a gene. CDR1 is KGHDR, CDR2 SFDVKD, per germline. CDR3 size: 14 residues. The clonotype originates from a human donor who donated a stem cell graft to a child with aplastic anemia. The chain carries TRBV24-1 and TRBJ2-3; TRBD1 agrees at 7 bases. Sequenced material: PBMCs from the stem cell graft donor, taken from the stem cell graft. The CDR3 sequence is CATTQGGGPDTQYF. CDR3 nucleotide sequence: TGTGCCACCACCCAAGGGGGCGGCCCAGATACGCAGTATTTT.